The rows below give T cell receptor beta chains drawn from one sample of a study of long-term antiretroviral therapy in people with HIV. Sequencing was performed with immunoSEQ multiplex PCR; in TCRdb, only in-frame clones are kept and a portion is missing. The repertoire holds over 15,000 clones, with more than 60% as singletons. Here the sequenced sample was unsorted PBMCs, taken 2.1 years after starting antiretroviral therapy. The receptors originated from a man aged 35 to 55 with HIV. CDR3s include the opening cysteine and the closing phenylalanine or tryptophan. D genes are given only for firm matches. Size tells how often a clone was seen (once, few, many) or the class of an expanded clone, and some rows leave it out.

TRBV7-9	.	.	TRBJ1-2	TGTGCCAGCAGCTTGGGTGCAGGGAGTAACTATGGCTACACCTTC	CASSLGAGSNYGYTF
TRBV7-9	TRBD2	.	TRBJ2-7	TGTGCCAGCAGCTTAGGGGCGGGGGGTCCCTACGAGCAGTACTTC	CASSLGAGGPYEQYF
TRBV6-6	.	once	TRBJ2-7	TGTGCCAGCAGTTCGGCGGGGGCCGAGGGTTCCTACGAGCAGTACTTC	CASSSAGAEGSYEQYF
TRBV18	.	.	TRBJ1-5	TGTGCCAGCTCAGGCGGCCTGGGGGGAGGTCAGCCCCAGCATTTT	CASSGGLGGGQPQHF
TRBV2	TRBD1	.	TRBJ2-5	TGTGCCAGTGACAGGGTCGAGACCCAGTACTTC	CASDRVETQYF
TRBV14	.	.	TRBJ2-3	TGTGCCAGCAGCAGGACAGAGAGCACAGATACGCAGTATTTT	CASSRTESTDTQYF
TRBV6-6	TRBD1	.	TRBJ2-4	TGTGCCAGCAGTAGCCACAGGGGGCGCCAGGAAAACATTCAGTACTTC	CASSSHRGRQENIQYF
TRBV29-1	.	few	TRBJ1-2	TGCAGCGTACCCTTTTTTACAGAGGCTTACGGCTACACCTTC	CSVPFFTEAYGYTF
TRBV5-1	TRBD1	.	TRBJ1-6	TGCGCCAGCAGCTTGGAAGTTTCTGGGACAGGGGTCTCACCCCTCCACTTT	CASSLEVSGTGVSPLHF
TRBV5-4	TRBD1	.	TRBJ2-5	TGTGCCAGCAGCTCGCGGGGACAGGGGTACCAAGAGACCCAGTACTTC	CASSSRGQGYQETQYF
TRBV6-5	.	.	TRBJ2-5	TGTGCCAGCAGTTACGATTATAGAGGCAGCCAAGAGACCCAGTACTTC	CASSYDYRGSQETQYF
TRBV7-3	TRBD1	.	TRBJ1-2	TGTGCCAGCAGCCCAGGACAGGGGATCTATGGCTACACCTTC	CASSPGQGIYGYTF
TRBV4-2	.	.	TRBJ1-3	TGTGCCAGCAGCCAAGATCAGGGAAGGGCTGGAAACACCATATATTTT	CASSQDQGRAGNTIYF
TRBV7-3	.	few	TRBJ2-7	TGTGCCAGCAGACAACCTACTTCCGGGACACTTTACTTC	CASRQPTSGTLYF
TRBV19	TRBD1	.	TRBJ1-1	TGTGCCAGTGCAACCGGGACAGCAGGATACACTGAAGCTTTCTTT	CASATGTAGYTEAFF
TRBV30	.	.	TRBJ2-7	TGTGCCTGGAGTGTAGGGACAAGCTCCTACGAGCAGTACTTC	CAWSVGTSSYEQYF
TRBV5-4	.	.	TRBJ1-1	TGTGCCAGCAGCCCAGGAGGAGTATTCAACACTGAAGCTTTCTTT	CASSPGGVFNTEAFF
TRBV15	.	few	TRBJ2-6	TGTGCCACCAGCGCCAAGAGCTCTGGGGCCAACGTCCTGACTTTC	CATSAKSSGANVLTF
TRBV30	.	medium-sized	TRBJ2-3	TGTGCCTGGATGGTGCCACCAGATACGCAGTATTTT	CAWMVPPDTQYF
TRBV4-1	.	.	TRBJ1-5	TGCGCCAGCAGCCAATCAATAAGCTCACTATCGCAGCATTTT	CASSQSISSLSQHF
TRBV4-1	.	few	TRBJ1-2	TGCGCCAGCAGCCAAGAATGGGGTGGCTACACCTTC	CASSQEWGGYTF
TRBV16	.	.	TRBJ1-1	TGTGCCAGCACCGATGGGACACGTAACACTGAAGCTTTCTTT	CASTDGTRNTEAFF
TRBV23-1	.	few	TRBJ1-2	TGCGCCAGCAGTCAACCACAGGGAAGCTATGGCTACACCTTC	CASSQPQGSYGYTF
TRBV6-6	TRBD1	.	TRBJ1-5	TGTGCCAGCAGTTCACCGGGACAGGGGTCACGGCAGCCCCAGCATTTT	CASSSPGQGSRQPQHF
TRBV28	.	.	TRBJ1-3	TGTGCCAGCAGGGGCAGGGAAGATTCTGGAAACACCATATATTTT	CASRGREDSGNTIYF
TRBV10-2	.	.	TRBJ1-2	TGCGCCAGCAGTGCGGTGGAGGGAGGCTACACCTTC	CASSAVEGGYTF
TRBV29-1	.	few	TRBJ2-1	TGCAGCGTTGCGGGGGCATCGGGCAATGAGCAGTTCTTC	CSVAGASGNEQFF
TRBV13	.	.	TRBJ1-6	TGTGCCAGCAGCTTAGAAGGGAATTCACCCCTCCACTTT	CASSLEGNSPLHF
TRBV18	.	few	TRBJ1-2	TGTGCCAGCTCACCGCTCTACCAGGATGGCTACACCTTC	CASSPLYQDGYTF
TRBV30	.	.	TRBJ1-1	TGTGCCTGGAGTGTTGGCCAGGCCCCGATCAGTACTGAAGCTTTCTTT	CAWSVGQAPISTEAFF
TRBV4-2	.	once	TRBJ1-1	TGTGCCAGCAGCCCCCGAGCCCCTGAAGCTTTCTTT	CASSPRAPEAFF
TRBV30	.	.	TRBJ1-4	TGTGCCTGGGGGGGGGAAAAACTGTTTTTT	CAWGGEKLFF
TRBV18	.	.	TRBJ1-1	TGTGCCAGCTCACCAGTCGAGTTAGGGTCTAGCGGCACTGAAGCTTTCTTT	CASSPVELGSSGTEAFF
TRBV6-1	.	.	TRBJ1-2	TGTGCCAGCAGTGAATACGGGGTCGGCTATGGCTACACCTTC	CASSEYGVGYGYTF
TRBV10-3	.	.	TRBJ2-7	TGTGCCATCGGGACCCTTGACCTCGCCGAGCAGTACTTC	CAIGTLDLAEQYF
TRBV5-5	.	.	TRBJ2-7	TGTGCCAGCAGCGAGGGGATCTCCTACGAGCAGTACTTC	CASSEGISYEQYF